This entry features one TCR beta chain sequence. TCRdb reprocessed the 5' RACE reads with MiXCR, giving one entry per CDR3 protein. This table has 500,000 to 600,000 distinct CDR3 sequences, about 20% appearing once. These data come from a study of identical twins. Donors uniformly comprised healthy Caucasians. This same sample was also taken into another study, of T cells expressing NK-cell markers. Turning to that study: Several experiments employed an anti-gamma-delta TCR antibody to confine sorting to alpha-beta TCR T cells. The CD3+CD56-NKG2C+ fraction was also led by these clonotypes in a handful of donors.

This receptor was identified in a woman aged 18 to 35 in good health. The sequenced sample consisted of CD4+ T cells sorted from blood.

CDR3 amino acids: CATSRTSGYEQYF. The CDR3 DNA sequence: TGTGCCACCAGCAGGACTAGCGGCTACGAGCAGTACTTC. The V gene is TRBV15, the J gene TRBJ2-7; 9 nucleotides agree with TRBD2. The CDR3 contains 13 residues. Germline CDR1 and CDR2: LNHNV and YYDKDF (reference sequence). V lost 3 bases and J lost 3; bases outside the gene matches: 0.